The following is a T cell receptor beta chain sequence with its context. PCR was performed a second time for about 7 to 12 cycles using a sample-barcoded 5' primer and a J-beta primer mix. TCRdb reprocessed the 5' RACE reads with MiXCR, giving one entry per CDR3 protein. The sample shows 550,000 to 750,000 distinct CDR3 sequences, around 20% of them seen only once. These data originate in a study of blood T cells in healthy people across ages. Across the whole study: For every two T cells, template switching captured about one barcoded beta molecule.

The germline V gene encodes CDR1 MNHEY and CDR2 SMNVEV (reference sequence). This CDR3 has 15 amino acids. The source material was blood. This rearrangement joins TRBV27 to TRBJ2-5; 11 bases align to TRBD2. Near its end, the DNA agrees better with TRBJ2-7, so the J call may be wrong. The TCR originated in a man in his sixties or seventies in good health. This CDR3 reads CASSPLAGGDYEQYF. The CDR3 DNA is TGTGCCAGCAGTCCTTTAGCGGGAGGGGACTACGAGCAGTACTTC.